This T cell receptor (beta chain) was obtained from a study of blood T cells in healthy people across ages. Primed by a sample-barcoded 5' primer and a J-beta primer mix, a second PCR proceeded for roughly 7 to 11 cycles. TCRdb processed the 5' RACE reads anew with MiXCR; each CDR3 protein has one entry. The sample yields just over 1 million distinct CDR3 sequences, 35% to 55% seen once. V was clipped by 5 bases and J by 2 bases, with 10 bases between them. From germline, CDR1 is SQVTM and CDR2 ANQGSEA. CDR3 size: 13 residues. With respect to this clonotype: Its target is not known.

Study conclusions and caveats: Long-lived donors had more naive CD4+ cells and higher diversity than aged donors.

This TCR was recovered from a woman aged 60-70 years in good health. The sample consisted of blood. This chain joins TRBV29-1 and TRBJ1-5; D not certain. The DNA of the CDR3 is TGCAGCGTTCAAGGGATAGGCAATCAGCCCCAGCATTTT. This encodes CSVQGIGNQPQHF.